This record covers a single T cell receptor (beta chain). There is no known antigen for this receptor. The junction and the germline gene differ at one end; a read error may be behind it. This specimen belongs to a study of blood T cells in healthy people across ages (dated by TCRdb to 2015 to 2017). Background on the whole study: In model experiments, template switching captured about one uniquely barcoded TCR beta cDNA molecule for every two T cells. To track age-related changes in TCR beta repertoire diversity, the study relied on deep sequencing normalized with unique cDNA molecular identifiers. The donors were split into four age groups: young (average about 15 years), middle-aged (over 35), aged (approximately 60) and long-lived (roughly 80). Donors of different ages were randomly distributed across sequencing lanes to avoid experimental bias. The study analyzed two additional independent replicas of 1 million unique cDNA reads from the same blood draw for two donors, one aged 18 to 29 and one aged 80 or older. General conclusions and limits of the study: Because profiling used bulk unsorted PBMCs, naive and antigen-experienced compartments could not be compared conclusively. The CMV infection status of donors was not known, potentially confounding age-related changes in expanded clonotypes. Estimates of total diversity based on one million sequenced T cells were regarded as lower bounds and as underestimates. Observed TCR beta diversity per million T cells fell roughly linearly with age, and a significant reduction was already apparent by age around 39. The percentage of naive T cells measured by flow cytometry correlated strongly with observed TCR beta diversity. Compared with the aged group, the long-lived group had more naive CD4+ T cells, fewer expanded clones and increased TCR diversity, suggesting age selection.

The germline V gene gives CDR1 as MNHNS and CDR2 as SASEGT. The CDR3 covers 17 residues, taking in both the cysteine and the phenylalanine. Solely the CDR3 DNA is kept, with 51 bases framed from the first base. The library was obtained by 5' RACE. The instrument was an Illumina HiSeq 2500. A second PCR of about 7 to 12 cycles was performed with a sample-barcoded 5' primer and a J-beta primer mix. Each TCR beta cDNA molecule received a unique molecular identifier from a template-switch 5' adaptor carrying 12 random nucleotides. Each sample yielded at least 2.5 million CDR3-containing paired-end reads. The Mint cDNA synthesis kit, primed by a TRBC-specific oligonucleotide, was used to synthesize first-strand cDNA from all RNA. Following uracil-DNA glycosylase treatment, all cDNA underwent a first 18-cycle PCR with the universal primers M1SS and BC2_uni_R. The original pipeline was this. Each sample was normalized by randomly selecting 1 million high-quality reads, each carrying a distinct molecular identifier. Instead of being binned into consensus sequences, reads with shared molecular identifiers were discarded. MiTCR, set to a Q25 quality threshold and the strictest error-elimination algorithm, was used for CDR3 identification, clonotype clustering and error correction. A nonparametric unseen species model with Euler transformation was used to estimate lower-bound total TCR beta diversity. In TCRdb, the public reads were trimmed at Q25 with fastp and aligned with MiXCR, with productive beta chains retained. A single entry per CDR3 protein holds the most common genes and DNA from its merged rows. The V and J calls shown here were made by TCRdb, not taken from the authors' results. The sample data list 590,000 or so distinct CDR3 sequences, and less than 35% of these were observed just once. The ten largest clonotypes hold less than 20% of the sample.

Donors were about 36 systemically healthy Caucasian individuals from Russia aged about 6 to 100 years. Each donor gave around 9.9 milliliters of peripheral blood, collected into EDTA-treated Vacutainer tubes. PBMCs were isolated by Ficoll-Paque density-gradient centrifugation, with at least 6 million obtained per sample. Total RNA, at least 5.5 micrograms per sample, was extracted from PBMCs with Trizol reagent. For every donor, flow cytometry on a PBMC aliquot measured the percentage of naive CD45RAhigh/CD27high T cells. The specimen was blood. The receptor's source is a woman aged 80 or over in good health. The sequence links TRBV6-1 to TRBJ2-2, with 7 junctional bases fitting TRBD2. The CDR3 has the sequence CASSKIRGGIGTGERFF. Here is the DNA: TGTGCCAGCAGTAAAATTAGGGGAGGGATAGGCACCGGGGAGCGGTTTTTT.